The next 25 T cell receptor beta chains were all read from a single sample in a study of blood T cell repertoires in COVID-19. Only in-frame clones appear in the TCRdb table, and some are missing; sequencing was by immunoSEQ multiplex PCR. The sample yields about 100,000 clones, more than 70% seen once. Sequencing was done on a sample of peripheral blood. The receptor set was obtained from a woman in her twenties or thirties with acute or convalescent COVID-19.

The chain joins TRBV13 to TRBJ1-1, with 7 positions matching TRBD1. The J segment lost 1 base and the V segment lost 5 bases, leaving 7 bases of the junction unmatched. The length of the CDR3 is 15 residues. Looked up from germline, CDR1 is PRHDT and CDR2 is FYEKMQ (reference sequence). CDR3 sequence reads: CASSHGTEQNTEAFF. DNA for the CDR3: TGTGCCAGCAGCCACGGGACAGAGCAGAACACTGAAGCTTTCTTT.

The chain employs TRBV7-3 and TRBJ2-2; D remains unclear. CDR3 length equals 16 residues. Germline CDR1 is SGHTA and CDR2 is FQGTGA. Trimming removed 1 base from V and 5 bases from J, with 14 bases in between. CDR3: CASSLILAGGTGELFF. CDR3 nucleotide sequence: TGTGCCAGCAGCTTAATTTTGGCAGGTGGTACCGGGGAGCTGTTTTTT.

The chain links TRBV10-3 to TRBJ2-1, with 10 bases that match TRBD2. The length of the CDR3 is 15 residues. V was clipped by 7 bases and J by 10 bases; unmatched bases: 13. Germline CDR1 ENHRY, CDR2 SYGVKD. CDR3 protein: CAIMRGAGGPKEQFF. For the CDR3, the DNA is TGTGCCATCATGAGGGGAGCGGGGGGGCCAAAAGAGCAGTTCTTC.

This clone was seen only once. This chain joins TRBV27 and TRBJ1-1; no firm D call. The CDR3 sequence is 15 residues long. Looked up from germline, CDR1 is MNHEY and CDR2 is SMNVEV (reference sequence). Trimming took 3 bases from V and 4 from J, leaving 15 bases between them. The CDR3 here is CASSFENRPTTEAFF. The CDR3 nucleotides are TGTGCCAGCAGTTTCGAGAACAGACCGACCACTGAAGCTTTCTTT.

V and J are TRBV6-5 and TRBJ2-1, with 10 bases matching TRBD2. Germline loops: CDR1 MNHEY, CDR2 SVGAGI. The CDR3 covers 14 residues. Germline trimming cut 7 bases from V and 9 bases from J; bases unmatched to any gene: 9. CDR3 sequence: CASTRSGGYTEQFF. CDR3 DNA sequence: TGTGCCAGCACACGTAGCGGGGGGTATACTGAGCAGTTCTTC.

The chain recombines TRBV19 with TRBJ2-4, with 10 bases identical to TRBD1. This CDR3 spans 15 amino acids. V gave up 5 bases and J gave up 5 bases; unmatched junction bases: 6. Looked up from germline, CDR1 is LNHDA and CDR2 is SQIVND (reference sequence). The CDR3, as DNA: TGTGCCAGTAGTCCTTGGGACAGGGGTCAAAACATTCAGTACTTC. Its translation is CASSPWDRGQNIQYF.

J is TRBJ2-7 and V is TRBV9; 7 bases are a match to TRBD2. The ends lost 3 bases at V and 0 bases at J; junction bases unmatched: 3. The germline V gene encodes CDR1 SGDLS and CDR2 YYNGEE. The CDR3 totals 14 residues. The CDR3 is CASSERGSSYEQYF. The CDR3 nucleotides read TGTGCCAGCAGCGAGCGGGGCAGCTCCTACGAGCAGTACTTC.

This clone was picked up a small number of times. The chain's CDR3 is CATSDPVRQPASTDTQYF. Here the CDR3 DNA reads TGTGCCACCAGTGATCCCGTAAGACAACCAGCTAGCACAGATACGCAGTATTTT. The chain employs TRBV24-1 and TRBJ2-3; no clear D gene. CDR3 length: 18 residues. Germline-derived CDR1 and CDR2 are KGHDR and SFDVKD. With 3 bases removed from V and 0 bases from J, the gap between germline ends came to 18 bases.

The CDR3 here is CASSLGTGSSGNTIYF. The CDR3 DNA follows: TGTGCCAGCAGCTTGGGGACAGGAAGCTCTGGAAACACCATATATTTT. The rearrangement joins TRBV13 to TRBJ1-3; 8 bases are a match to TRBD1. The CDR3 spans 16 residues. The ends lost 3 bases at V and 0 bases at J; junction bases unmatched: 4. Looked up from germline, CDR1 is PRHDT and CDR2 is FYEKMQ (reference sequence).

This clone was observed once. The sample has other DNA sequences that encode this CDR3 too. The rearrangement uses TRBV5-1 and TRBJ1-1; D unresolved. This CDR3 region has 14 residues. V lost 0 bases, J lost 1 base, and 7 bases lay in between. The germline V gene has CDR1 SGHRS and CDR2 YFSETQ. As DNA, the CDR3 is TGCGCCAGCAGCTTGGTAGGCGGGAACACTGAAGCTTTCTTT. It specifies CASSLVGGNTEAFF.

The V gene is TRBV19, the J gene TRBJ1-1, with a tentative D call TRBD1 (6 bases). V was shortened by 5 bases and J by 0 bases, with 16 bases between the two germline ends. Germline CDR1 and CDR2: LNHDA and SQIVND (reference sequence). The CDR3 extends over 16 amino acids. The CDR3 sequence is CASSFQGTRMNTEAFF. The CDR3 DNA follows: TGTGCCAGTAGTTTCCAGGGGACCCGGATGAACACTGAAGCTTTCTTT.

V gene TRBV11-2 combines with J gene TRBJ2-3, with 9 nucleotides matching TRBD1. J lost 4 bases, V lost 5 bases, and 7 bases had no gene match. This CDR3 is 15 amino acids long. CDR1 is SGHAT, CDR2 FQNNGV, per germline. The CDR3 sequence is CASSPGTGFADTQYF. CDR3 DNA: TGTGCCAGCAGCCCTGGGACAGGGTTCGCAGATACGCAGTATTTT.

The V gene is TRBV19, the J gene TRBJ1-2; the match to TRBD1 covers 8 bases. Trimming took 5 bases from V and 4 from J; bases not matched to a gene: 9. The length of the CDR3 is 15 residues. CDR1 is LNHDA, CDR2 SQIVND, per germline (reference sequence). The CDR3 nucleotides are TGTGCCAGTAGTCAAGACAGGGGTCGATCCTATGGCTACACCTTC. This translates into CASSQDRGRSYGYTF.

The chain has TRBV6-5 and TRBJ1-1; D perhaps matches TRBD1 (6 bases). Germline CDR1 and CDR2: MNHEY and SVGAGI. Trimming cost V 7 bases and J 5 bases, with 17 bases left between them. The CDR3 length is 14 residues. DNA of the CDR3: TGTGCCAGCAACCTGAGGGGGAGGGATACTGAAGCTTTCTTT. Protein: CASNLRGRDTEAFF.

This clone was counted between two and nine times. The chain couples TRBV2 to TRBJ1-2, with 7 bases identical to TRBD1. The CDR3 loop spans 14 amino acids. Germline V gene sequence: CDR1 SNHLY, CDR2 FYNNEI. Trimming at V came to 5 bases and at J to 8 bases, leaving 11 bases not matched to a gene. This CDR3 reads CASSQVQGIIGYTF. Here the CDR3 DNA reads TGTGCCAGCAGTCAGGTACAGGGGATAATAGGCTACACCTTC.

The CDR3 loop reads CAFETGVDSGANVLTF. The DNA of the CDR3 is TGTGCCTTTGAGACAGGGGTCGACTCTGGGGCCAACGTCCTGACTTTC. The rearrangement uses TRBV30 and TRBJ2-6, with TRBD1 identical over 8 bases. J lost 0 bases, V lost 7 bases, and 8 bases had no gene match. The CDR3 loop spans 16 amino acids. Germline V gene sequence: CDR1 GTSNPN, CDR2 SVGIG (reference sequence).

The chain recombines TRBV9 with TRBJ2-2, with D perhaps TRBD2 (6 bases). The CDR3 length is 15 residues. The V end was cut by 5 bases, the J end by 8 bases, with 19 bases between. Germline assignment: CDR1 SGDLS and CDR2 YYNGEE. CDR3 residues: CASSPLGEVPGELFF. CDR3 bases: TGTGCCAGCAGTCCTCTCGGGGAGGTACCAGGGGAGCTGTTTTTT.

This clone was observed a single time. The chain couples TRBV19 to TRBJ2-2, with TRBD1 matching over 9 bases. This CDR3 has 14 residues. Germline V gene data show CDR1 as LNHDA and CDR2 as SQIVND (reference sequence). V dropped 7 bases and J dropped 6; count of bases not matched to a gene: 6. Here the CDR3 reads CASKWDRVSGELFF. In DNA, the CDR3 is TGTGCCAGTAAATGGGACAGGGTGTCCGGGGAGCTGTTTTTT. Supplemented by reference TRBV19 and TRBJ2-2, the full variable domain reads DGGITQSPKYLFRKEGQNVTLSCEQNLNHDAMYWYRQDPGQGLRLIYYSQIVNDFQKGDIAEGYSVSREKKESFPLTVTSAQKNPTAFYLCASKWDRVSGELFFGEGSRLTVL.

This chain links TRBV27 with TRBJ1-2, with 9 bases fitting TRBD1. CDR1 and CDR2 (germline): MNHEY, SMNVEV (reference sequence). The J segment lost 0 bases and the V segment lost 6 bases, leaving 17 bases of the junction unmatched. The CDR3 covers 19 residues. CDR3 loop: CASRLRNPGQGIANYGYTF. CDR3 coding DNA: TGTGCCAGCAGACTAAGAAACCCGGGACAGGGAATAGCTAACTATGGCTACACCTTC.

V and J are TRBV5-1 and TRBJ1-1; D is possibly TRBD1 (6 bases). The CDR3 contains 14 residues. Germline CDR1 reads SGHRS; CDR2 reads YFSETQ. With 0 bases removed from V and 5 bases from J, the gap between germline ends came to 11 bases. CDR3 coding DNA: TGCGCCAGCAGCTTGGTTGGGGGCCAAACTGAAGCTTTCTTT. Translation: CASSLVGGQTEAFF.

The V call is TRBV2, the J call TRBJ2-6; D unclear. This CDR3 has 15 residues. The V end was cut by 4 bases, the J end by 1 base, with 8 bases between. Germline assignment: CDR1 SNHLY and CDR2 FYNNEI. The CDR3 protein is CASSVGFSGANVLTF. DNA for the CDR3: TGTGCCAGCAGTGTTGGCTTTTCTGGGGCCAACGTCCTGACTTTC.

This clone was counted a single time. This sequence joins TRBV27 and TRBJ2-7; 7 bases are a match to TRBD2. Germline V lookup: CDR1 MNHEY, CDR2 SMNVEV (reference sequence). The trim removed 0 bases at V and 9 bases at J, leaving 5 bases unmatched. The CDR3 sequence is 13 residues long. CDR3 sequence (DNA): TGTGCCAGCAGTTTATCGTGGGGGGAGGGGCAGTACTTC. This sequence encodes CASSLSWGEGQYF.

The chain joins TRBV9 to TRBJ1-1; a weak D match, TRBD1 (6 bases). Germline V CDR1 and CDR2: SGDLS, YYNGEE. V shed 5 bases and J shed 5 bases, with 16 bases lying between them. This CDR3 region has 14 residues. The CDR3 DNA reads TGTGCCAGCAGTAGGACAGTTTCTGGGACTGAAGCTTTCTTT. It specifies CASSRTVSGTEAFF. Full variable domain (outside the CDR3, taken from reference TRBV9 and TRBJ1-1): DSGVTQTPKHLITATGQRVTLRCSPRSGDLSVYWYQQSLDQGLQFLIQYYNGEERAKGNILERFSAQQFPDLHSELNLSSLELGDSALYFCASSRTVSGTEAFFGQGTRLTVV.

For the CDR3, the DNA is TGTGCCAGCAGCCCCGGACAGGGCGGTCAGCCCCAGCATTTT. Encoded protein: CASSPGQGGQPQHF. The chain couples TRBV7-2 to TRBJ1-5; TRBD1 agrees at 8 bases. The CDR3 contains 14 residues. Trimming cost V 5 bases and J 6 bases; bases outside gene matches: 6. Germline V gene sequence: CDR1 SGHTA, CDR2 FQGNSA. The complete variable domain, with remaining parts taken from reference TRBV7-2 and TRBJ1-5, reads GAGVSQSPSNKVTEKGKDVELRCDPISGHTALYWYRQSLGQGLEFLIYFQGNSAPDKSGLPSDRFSAERTGGSVSTLTIQRTQQEDSAVYLCASSPGQGGQPQHFGDGTRLSIL.

CDR3 DNA sequence: TGTGCCAGTAGTAAGCAGGGGCCTCCTAGCACAGATACGCAGTATTTT. As protein: CASSKQGPPSTDTQYF. The chain recombines TRBV19 with TRBJ2-3, with D perhaps TRBD1 (6 bases). The CDR3 runs to 16 residues. V gave up 4 bases and J gave up 0 bases, with 14 bases separating them. In germline, CDR1 is LNHDA, CDR2 SQIVND (reference sequence).